Given below is one T cell receptor beta chain in context. The data derive from a study of blood T cell repertoires in COVID-19. About the research overall: The samples span acute and convalescent COVID-19 from the United States, Italy and Spain. Sources were T cells, B-cell-depleted T cells, or PBMCs; the material itself was cDNA or gDNA.

Per germline, CDR1 SQVTM and CDR2 ANQGSEA. The CDR3 covers 10 residues. The study drew participants aged about 18 to 89 years from fewer than 30 US areas. The study assigned cohorts using participant-reported clinical history. Here immunoSEQ multiplex PCR was the method, and the copy in TCRdb shows in-frame clones only, minus some. Here the sample spans approximately 150,000 clones, 87% being singletons. The sample was PBMCs or T cells enriched from blood (not recorded which). V gene TRBV29-1 combines with J gene TRBJ2-1; TRBD2 matches at 7 bases. The clonotype was recovered from a man aged 55 to 70 who had recovered from COVID-19. Here the CDR3 DNA reads TGCAGGGTCGGGGGGAATGAGCAGTTCTTC. Translation gives CRVGGNEQFF.